This is a list of T cell receptor beta chains from one sample in a study of human T cells and chemical hapten exposure. One entry per CDR3 protein results from TCRdb running MiXCR on the RACE reads. The table includes approximately 57,000 distinct CDR3 sequences, approximately 10% detected once. The material sequenced was whole blood, taken in connection with sensitization to the hapten diphenylcyclopropenone (DPC). The source of these receptors is a man in his forties with alopecia areata. Some clones in this sample may be carry-over from other donors' samples. CDR3s include the opening cysteine and the closing phenylalanine or tryptophan.

j_call,v_call,cdr3_aa
TRBJ2-2,TRBV30,CAWSVLDTGELFF
TRBJ2-7,TRBV7-9,CASDRGASYEQYF
TRBJ2-3,TRBV6-4,CASSLAETDTQYF
TRBJ2-1,TRBV4-3,CASSQGQGLYEQFF
TRBJ1-2,TRBV6-5,CASAGNYGYTF
TRBJ2-1,TRBV28,CASSFGTQFF
TRBJ1-5,TRBV9,CASSDRFGFNQPQHF
TRBJ1-5,TRBV4-3,CASSQHRDSNQPQHF
TRBJ2-2,TRBV9,CASSVRASGHTGELFF
TRBJ2-2,TRBV7-3,CASSLKLAGNTGELFF
TRBJ2-1,TRBV7-6,CASSPRSSGSGDNEQFF
TRBJ2-5,TRBV5-1,CASSPGPVWETQYF
TRBJ1-5,TRBV20-1,CSARQRTRSNQPQHF
TRBJ1-1,TRBV30,CAWDLRLNTEAFF
TRBJ2-4,TRBV11-2,CASSSELSKNIQYF
TRBJ1-5,TRBV20-1,CSASVNREDQPQHF
TRBJ1-1,TRBV20-1,CSARIWDRDAGNTEAFF
TRBJ2-7,TRBV7-2,CASSLEGGRAEQYF
TRBJ2-3,TRBV11-2,CASSLFRDPPSDTQYF
TRBJ1-2,TRBV7-9,CASSPRQDYGYTF
TRBJ2-5,TRBV3-1,CASSQLPGTREETQYF
TRBJ2-2,TRBV7-9,CASSLWGAGELFF
TRBJ2-1,TRBV7-2,CASSLARANNEQFF
TRBJ2-1,TRBV7-9,CASSPPFRMGNEQFF
TRBJ2-3,TRBV7-9,CAVTMTEVGDTQYF
TRBJ2-1,TRBV7-9,CASSLFLGGDNEQFF
TRBJ2-3,TRBV6-4,CASSDSAGGADTQYF
TRBJ1-5,TRBV7-8,CASSSRDRGASNQPQHF
TRBJ2-7,TRBV28,CASTSGGGETYEQYF
TRBJ2-3,TRBV18,CASSSGQGGQATQYF
TRBJ2-1,TRBV7-2,CASSRQGTRLSGGEQFF
TRBJ2-7,TRBV9,CASSADGFGEQYF
TRBJ1-4,TRBV7-9,CASRVGNEKLFF
TRBJ2-3,TRBV12-3/TRBV12-4,CASSLESGGEGDTQYF
TRBJ1-6,TRBV9,CASSTRGRGDSPLHF
TRBJ2-1,TRBV10-3,CAISEESVGHNEQFF
TRBJ2-5,TRBV19,CASSRGFSGRETQYF
TRBJ2-3,TRBV2,CASSEPAQGPITDTQYF
TRBJ2-2,TRBV12-3/TRBV12-4,CASSFFTGELFF
TRBJ1-1,TRBV11-1,CASYAPAGTEAFF